This TCR beta chain was identified during a study of shared T cell receptors in the human thymus. The table came from immunoSEQ multiplex PCR; TCRdb's copy has only in-frame clones and leaves some out. The table shows more than 550,000 clones, with 70% to 90% occurring only once. The germline V gene encodes CDR1 SGHNT and CDR2 YYREEE (reference sequence). With 3 bases clipped from V and 3 bases from J, the junction kept 9 bases outside the gene matches. The length of the CDR3 is 15 residues. These same records also appear under a second study, on human thymus T cells. From that second work: Healthy Finnish infants undergoing corrective surgery for congenital heart defects provided the donor material. Thymus was obtained from resections taken during corrective heart surgery. Related research has reported that thymic repertoires overlap highly among unrelated individuals.

V gene TRBV5-4 combines with J gene TRBJ2-7, with 7 bases lining up with TRBD1. Sequences were obtained from thymocytes. The sequence came from a girl younger than two with a congenital heart defect. CDR3 in amino acids: CASSSHRTGYYEQYF. The CDR3 coding sequence is TGTGCCAGCAGCTCGCACCGGACAGGCTACTACGAGCAGTACTTC.